The clone carrying this T cell receptor (beta chain) was counted at least ten times. Its specificity is unknown. Attached unique molecular identifiers marked individual cDNA molecules. Each CDR3 protein is one row after TCRdb ran MiXCR on the 5' RACE reads. This table holds 21,000 or so distinct CDR3 sequences, nearly 5.5% found once. The data stem from a study of early T cells in non-severe SARS-CoV-2 infection. Study background: The sequenced material was bulk RNA from unsorted whole blood, and its chains were unpaired.

The germline V and J ends were trimmed by 3 bases and 7 bases, with 10 bases remaining between them. The CDR3 is made up of 13 amino acids. The germline CDR1 and CDR2 sequences are DFQATT and SNEGSKA (reference sequence). Regarding the study as a whole: VDJdb-based matching was biased toward anti-spike CD8 responses and missed private and CD4 specificities.

This chain joins TRBV20-1 and TRBJ1-6, with no clear D. The receptor's source is an adult who was a healthcare worker with PCR-confirmed SARS-CoV-2 infection or an uninfected control (not recorded which). The source material was whole blood. The CDR3 reads CSASPGRNSPLHF. CDR3 in DNA: TGCAGTGCTAGTCCCGGGCGCAATTCACCCCTCCACTTT.